This TCR beta chain was recorded in a study of blood T cell repertoires in COVID-19. The assay was immunoSEQ multiplex PCR, and TCRdb's table has in-frame clones only and misses some. The sample carries approximately 100,000 clones, 85% recorded once. This CDR3 has 15 amino acids. The germline V gene has CDR1 LNHDA and CDR2 SQIVND (reference sequence). The ends lost 5 bases at V and 4 bases at J; junction bases unmatched: 7. The receptor's source is an elderly man with acute or convalescent COVID-19. Sequencing was done on a sample of peripheral blood. The V and J genes are TRBV19 and TRBJ1-2, with 10 bases aligning to TRBD1. CDR3 coding DNA: TGTGCCAGTAGTCCGGGGGACAGGGGTACCTATGGCTACACCTTC. This gives the protein CASSPGDRGTYGYTF.